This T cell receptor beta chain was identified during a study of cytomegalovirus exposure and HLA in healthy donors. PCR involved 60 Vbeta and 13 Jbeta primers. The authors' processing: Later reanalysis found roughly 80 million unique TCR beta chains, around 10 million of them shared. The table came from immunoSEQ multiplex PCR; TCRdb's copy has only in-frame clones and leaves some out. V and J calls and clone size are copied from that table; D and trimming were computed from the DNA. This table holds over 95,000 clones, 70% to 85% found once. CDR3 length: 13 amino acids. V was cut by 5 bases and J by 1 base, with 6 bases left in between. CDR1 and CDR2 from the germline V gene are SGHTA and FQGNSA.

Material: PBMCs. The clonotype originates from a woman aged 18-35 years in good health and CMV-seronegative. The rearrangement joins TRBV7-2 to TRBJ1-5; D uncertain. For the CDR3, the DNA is TGTGCCAGCAGCCTGAGGAGCAATCAGCCCCAGCATTTT. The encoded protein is CASSLRSNQPQHF.